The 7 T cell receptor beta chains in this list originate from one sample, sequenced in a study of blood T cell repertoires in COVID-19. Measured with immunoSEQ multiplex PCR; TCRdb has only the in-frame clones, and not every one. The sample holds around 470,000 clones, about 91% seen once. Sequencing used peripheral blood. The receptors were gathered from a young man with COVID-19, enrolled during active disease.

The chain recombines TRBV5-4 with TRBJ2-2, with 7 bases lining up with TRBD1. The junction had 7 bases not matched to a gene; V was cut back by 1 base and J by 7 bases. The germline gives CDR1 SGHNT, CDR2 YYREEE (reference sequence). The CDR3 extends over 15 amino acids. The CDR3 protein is CASSLQRQGIGELFF. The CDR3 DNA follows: TGTGCCAGCAGCTTGCAGAGACAGGGAATCGGGGAGCTGTTTTTT.

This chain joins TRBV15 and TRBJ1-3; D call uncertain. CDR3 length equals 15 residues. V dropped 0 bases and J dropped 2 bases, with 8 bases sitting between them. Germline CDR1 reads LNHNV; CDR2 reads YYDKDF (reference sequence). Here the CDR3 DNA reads TGTGCCACCAGCAGAGATCGAGGGCCTGGAAACACCATATATTTT. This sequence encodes CATSRDRGPGNTIYF.

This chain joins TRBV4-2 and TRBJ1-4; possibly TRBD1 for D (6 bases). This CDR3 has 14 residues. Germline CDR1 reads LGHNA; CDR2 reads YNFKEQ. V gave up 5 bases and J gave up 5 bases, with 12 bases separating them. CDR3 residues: CASSRDRSNEKLFF. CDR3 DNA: TGTGCCAGCAGCAGAGACAGGTCAAATGAAAAACTGTTTTTT.

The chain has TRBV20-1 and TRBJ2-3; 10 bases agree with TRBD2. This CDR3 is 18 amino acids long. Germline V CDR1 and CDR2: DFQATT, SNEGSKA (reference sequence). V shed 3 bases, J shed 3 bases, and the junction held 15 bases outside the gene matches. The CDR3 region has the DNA TGCAGTGCTAGTAGTGTTTTGGTAGCGGGAGGCCCTACAGATACGCAGTATTTT. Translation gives CSASSVLVAGGPTDTQYF.

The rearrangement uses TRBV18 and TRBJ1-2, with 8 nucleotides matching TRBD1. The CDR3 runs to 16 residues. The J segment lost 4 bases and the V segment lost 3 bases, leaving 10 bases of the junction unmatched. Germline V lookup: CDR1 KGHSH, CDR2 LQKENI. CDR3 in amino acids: CASSPGGQEGSYGYTF. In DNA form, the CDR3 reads TGTGCCAGCTCACCTGGGGGACAGGAGGGGAGCTATGGCTACACCTTC.

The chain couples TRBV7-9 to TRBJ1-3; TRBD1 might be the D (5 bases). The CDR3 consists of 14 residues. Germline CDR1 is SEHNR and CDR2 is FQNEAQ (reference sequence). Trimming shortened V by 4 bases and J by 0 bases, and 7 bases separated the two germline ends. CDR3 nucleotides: TGTGCCAGCAGCTCGACAGACTCTGGAAACACCATATATTTT. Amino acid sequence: CASSSTDSGNTIYF.

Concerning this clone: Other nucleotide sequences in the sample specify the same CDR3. CDR3 protein: CSVERTEAFF. In DNA form, the CDR3 reads TGCAGCGTCGAACGCACTGAAGCTTTCTTT. This chain joins TRBV29-1 and TRBJ1-1; the D is unclear. This CDR3 comprises 10 residues. Germline V gene data show CDR1 as SQVTM and CDR2 as ANQGSEA. Trimming took off 6 bases at V and 4 bases at J, with 6 bases between the two ends.